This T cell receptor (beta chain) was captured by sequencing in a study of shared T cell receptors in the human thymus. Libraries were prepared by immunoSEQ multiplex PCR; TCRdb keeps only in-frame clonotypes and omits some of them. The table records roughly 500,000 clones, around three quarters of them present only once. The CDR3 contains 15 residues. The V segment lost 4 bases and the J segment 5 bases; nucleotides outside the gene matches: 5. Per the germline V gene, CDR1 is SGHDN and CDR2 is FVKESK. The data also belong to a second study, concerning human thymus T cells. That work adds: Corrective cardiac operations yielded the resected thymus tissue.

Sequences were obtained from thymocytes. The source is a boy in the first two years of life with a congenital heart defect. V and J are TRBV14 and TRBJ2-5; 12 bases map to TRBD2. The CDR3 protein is CASSRTSGRLETQYF. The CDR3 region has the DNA TGTGCCAGCAGCCGCACTAGCGGGAGGTTGGAGACCCAGTACTTC.